This entry lists 5 T cell receptor beta chains sequenced from one sample in a study of OX40 agonist ivuxolimab in advanced cancers. TCRdb's table, derived via immunoSEQ multiplex PCR, lists solely in-frame clones and lacks some. The sample contains some 75,000 clones, 85% to 90% of which appear only once. Source: CD4+ or CD8+ T cells sorted from blood, taken in a trial of the OX40 agonist ivuxolimab. The receptor set was obtained from an adult with an advanced solid tumor such as melanoma, head and neck, liver or kidney cancer.

CDR3 sequence reads: CASSPGQGMWEQYF. DNA for the CDR3: TGTGCCAGCAGCCCGGGACAGGGGATGTGGGAGCAGTACTTC. The chain combines TRBV7-3 with TRBJ2-7; 10 nucleotides match TRBD1. CDR3 length: 14 residues. Germline-derived CDR1 and CDR2 are SGHTA and FQGTGA. The V gene end was trimmed by 5 bases and the J gene end by 7 bases; junction bases not matched to a gene: 8.

The rearrangement links TRBV30 to TRBJ1-5; 8 bases align to TRBD1. Per germline, CDR1 GTSNPN and CDR2 SVGIG (reference sequence). This CDR3 contains 13 residues. The J segment lost 3 bases and the V segment lost 4 bases, leaving 2 bases of the junction unmatched. CDR3 region: CAWTGGLNQPQHF. In nucleotides, the CDR3 is TGTGCCTGGACAGGGGGCCTCAATCAGCCCCAGCATTTT.

The chain combines TRBV5-6 with TRBJ2-3; TRBD2 aligns across 7 bases. From germline, CDR1 is SGHDT and CDR2 YYEEEE. The CDR3 totals 14 residues. The CDR3 DNA follows: TGTGCAGCGGGGAGGGCAGCTAGCACAGATACGCAGTATTTT. Translated: CAAGRAASTDTQYF.

This clone was observed a single time. J is TRBJ2-7 and V is TRBV7-2, with no clear D. CDR1 is SGHTA and CDR2 is FQGNSA in the germline V gene. The CDR3 is made up of 11 amino acids. V lost 4 bases and J 3 bases, leaving 4 bases between the germline ends. The CDR3 sequence: CASSYDYEQYF. The CDR3 DNA reads TGTGCCAGCAGCTACGACTACGAGCAGTACTTC. Using reference TRBV7-2 and TRBJ2-7 for the parts outside the CDR3, the full variable domain is GAGVSQSPSNKVTEKGKDVELRCDPISGHTALYWYRQSLGQGLEFLIYFQGNSAPDKSGLPSDRFSAERTGGSVSTLTIQRTQQEDSAVYLCASSYDYEQYFGPGTRLTVT.

CDR3 amino acids: CATSRDLVQGANGELFF. Written as DNA, the CDR3 is TGTGCCACCAGCAGAGATCTTGTACAGGGAGCAAACGGGGAGCTGTTTTTT. The chain couples TRBV15 to TRBJ2-2, with D perhaps TRBD1 (6 bases). The CDR3 covers 17 residues. V dropped 0 bases and J dropped 7 bases, with 18 bases sitting between them. Germline V lookup: CDR1 LNHNV, CDR2 YYDKDF (reference sequence). Complete variable domain (other parts from reference TRBV15 and TRBJ2-2): DAMVIQNPRYQVTQFGKPVTLSCSQTLNHNVMYWYQQKSSQAPKLLFHYYDKDFNNEADTPDNFQSRRPNTSFCFLDIRSPGLGDTAMYLCATSRDLVQGANGELFFGEGSRLTVL.